The present T cell receptor beta chain was sequenced within a study of OX40 agonist ivuxolimab in advanced cancers. Background on the study: Patients were treated with intravenous ivuxolimab, dosed at 0.01 to 10 mg/kg and infused every 2 weeks. General study points: Researchers report that CD8+ T cells had, on average, more expanded clones than CD4+. Some nonresponders also had low normalized T-cell clonal expansion. Expanded peripheral T cells had an undetermined antigen specificity.

Measured with immunoSEQ multiplex PCR; TCRdb has only the in-frame clones, and not every one. The sample lists 83,000 or so clones; 80% to 90% were seen once. In regard to this clone: No antigen is known for it.

This TCR derives from an adult with an advanced solid tumor such as melanoma, head and neck, liver or kidney cancer. Material: CD4+ or CD8+ T cells sorted from blood, obtained in a trial of the OX40 agonist ivuxolimab.

CDR3 nucleotides: TGTGCTAGTGGTTCCCCCGGGACAGGGGGTTACGAGCAGTACTTC. It specifies CASGSPGTGGYEQYF. The gene calls are TRBV12-5 and TRBJ2-7; 11 bases map to TRBD1. With 4 bases clipped from V and 4 bases from J, the junction kept 6 bases outside the gene matches. This CDR3 comprises 15 residues. The V gene's germline CDR1 is LGHNT and CDR2 FRNRAP.